Listed below are T cell receptor beta chains from one sample, sequenced in a study of blood T cell repertoires in COVID-19. Method: immunoSEQ multiplex PCR; TCRdb's copy keeps in-frame clones and lacks some. The sample contains roughly 230,000 clones, around 82% of which appear only once. Sequenced material: peripheral blood. Receptors were obtained from a middle-aged man with active or convalescent COVID-19. CDR3s include the opening cysteine and the closing phenylalanine or tryptophan. The D gene is left open where the match is weak. Rows may omit the clone size; those that give it use once, few, many or a size class.

D gene | J gene | V gene | clone size | CDR3 DNA | CDR3 protein
- | TRBJ1-1 | TRBV19 | - | TGTGCCAGTAGTAGAGGGACGGAGGGGACTGAAGCTTTCTTT | CASSRGTEGTEAFF
- | TRBJ2-3 | TRBV7-9 | once | TGTGCCAGCAGCTTCATGACCGGGACTCAAGTCACAGATACGCAGTATTTT | CASSFMTGTQVTDTQYF
TRBD1 | TRBJ1-3 | TRBV5-1 | - | TGCGCCAGCAGCCAGGACAGGGGGCAAAACACCATATATTTT | CASSQDRGQNTIYF
- | TRBJ2-7 | TRBV9 | - | TGTGCCAGCAGCGTAGCCCAGGACAACTACGAGCAGTACTTC | CASSVAQDNYEQYF
TRBD1 | TRBJ1-1 | TRBV10-3 | - | TGTGCCATCCGCGGACAGGGGGAAACTGAAGCTTTCTTT | CAIRGQGETEAFF
- | TRBJ1-1 | TRBV18 | once | TGTGCCAGCTCCACGGGTGGCACTGAAGCTTTCTTT | CASSTGGTEAFF
- | TRBJ1-1 | TRBV12-3/TRBV12-4 | - | TGTGCCAGCAGTTCCCGGGAAAACACTGAAGCTTTCTTT | CASSSRENTEAFF
TRBD2 | TRBJ2-2 | TRBV19 | - | TGTGCCAGTAGTTCCCGTCTAGCGGGGGTGGGCACCGGGGAGCTGTTTTTT | CASSSRLAGVGTGELFF
TRBD1 | TRBJ2-3 | TRBV5-1 | - | TGCGCCAGCACCAAGGACAGGGGGGAAGATACGCAGTATTTT | CASTKDRGEDTQYF
- | TRBJ1-5 | TRBV6-5 | - | TGTGCCAGCAGTTACTCGGCAGACGGGTATCAGCCCCAGCATTTT | CASSYSADGYQPQHF
TRBD2 | TRBJ2-7 | TRBV3-1/TRBV3-2 | - | TGTGCCAGCAGCCAACGTCCGGGACTAGCGGGACTCCGGTCCTACGAGCAGTACTTC | CASSQRPGLAGLRSYEQYF
- | TRBJ1-2 | TRBV7-9 | - | TGTGCCAGCAGCTTAGAAGGGGATTGGCGCTACACCTTC | CASSLEGDWRYTF
TRBD1 | TRBJ1-2 | TRBV27 | - | TGTGCCAGCAGCCCGGGGCCGGGACAGATCACCTATGGCTACACCTTC | CASSPGPGQITYGYTF
- | TRBJ1-3 | TRBV7-9 | - | TGTGCCAGCAGCTTAGGTGTGCCGGGGGAAGGAAACACCATATATTTT | CASSLGVPGEGNTIYF
- | TRBJ2-2 | TRBV4-1 | - | TGCGCCAGCAGCCAAGAGGTCGCAGCCGGGGAGCTGTTTTTT | CASSQEVAAGELFF
TRBD1 | TRBJ1-2 | TRBV5-6 | - | TGTGCCAGCAGTCGGCCGGGACAGCTTTTAAACTATGGCTACACCTTC | CASSRPGQLLNYGYTF
TRBD2 | TRBJ2-3 | TRBV7-9 | - | TGTGCCAGCAGCTTCCCCGGACTAGCCACAGATACGCAGTATTTT | CASSFPGLATDTQYF
- | TRBJ1-3 | TRBV25-1 | few | TGTGCCAGCACTCCGGGTGGGAGCTCTGGAAACACCATATATTTT | CASTPGGSSGNTIYF
- | TRBJ1-1 | TRBV25-1 | - | TGTGCCAGTGCAGGGTTAGTCACTGAAGCTTTCTTT | CASAGLVTEAFF
TRBD1 | TRBJ1-4 | TRBV7-2 | - | TGTGCCAGCAGACTCGGGACAGGGGGCTTCGGTGAAAAACTGTTTTTT | CASRLGTGGFGEKLFF
- | TRBJ2-7 | TRBV30 | - | TGTGCCTGGAGTCTCGGCAGGGGCCCCTACGAGCAGTACTTC | CAWSLGRGPYEQYF
- | TRBJ1-4 | TRBV11-2 | - | TGTGCCAGCAGCCCCGGACTTAATGAAAAACTGTTTTTT | CASSPGLNEKLFF
- | TRBJ1-1 | TRBV7-9 | - | TGTGCCAGCAGCCCCGGGGGGACTGAAGCTTTCTTT | CASSPGGTEAFF
TRBD1 | TRBJ2-6 | TRBV7-2 | few | TGTGCCAGCAGCTTAGTAGGGACAGGCCTTCCTGGGGCCAACGTCCTGACTTTC | CASSLVGTGLPGANVLTF
TRBD1 | TRBJ1-1 | TRBV30 | - | TGTGCCTGGAAGGGACAGGGGGACACTGAAGCTTTCTTT | CAWKGQGDTEAFF
- | TRBJ1-2 | TRBV5-6 | - | TGTGCCAGCAGCCTGGCACAAGGCTACACCTTC | CASSLAQGYTF
TRBD1 | TRBJ2-1 | TRBV11-2 | - | TGTGCCAGCCGCGATCGGGACAGGGCTCCCTATGAGCAGTTCTTC | CASRDRDRAPYEQFF
TRBD1 | TRBJ1-5 | TRBV30 | - | TGTGCCTGGAGTGTACGGTTCGGGACAGTTAATCAGCCCCAGCATTTT | CAWSVRFGTVNQPQHF
- | TRBJ1-1 | TRBV6-1 | - | TGTGCCAGCAGTGCAATCGCCGGGAAGGGGAACACTGAAGCTTTCTTT | CASSAIAGKGNTEAFF
- | TRBJ2-7 | TRBV5-8 | - | TGTGCCAGCAGCTCTAAGTTTGGGCAGGGGACCTACGAGCAGTACTTC | CASSSKFGQGTYEQYF
TRBD2 | TRBJ2-3 | TRBV5-4 | - | TGTGCCAGCAGCTTGGCGGGGGGGCCTTCAGATACGCAGTATTTT | CASSLAGGPSDTQYF
TRBD2 | TRBJ2-3 | TRBV11-2 | - | TGTGCCAGCAGACCGAGTTATAGCGGGATCTCAGATACGCAGTATTTT | CASRPSYSGISDTQYF
TRBD1 | TRBJ2-7 | TRBV20-1 | - | TGCAGTGCTAGTCCGGGACAGACCATCTACGAGCAGTACTTC | CSASPGQTIYEQYF
- | TRBJ2-3 | TRBV5-1 | - | TGCGCCAGCAGCTTGGAGGGCCGGGAGTCAAGCACAGATACGCAGTATTTT | CASSLEGRESSTDTQYF
- | TRBJ2-7 | TRBV27 | few | TGTGCCAGCAGTTTAGGAGGTCAGGTGAGCTACGAGCAGTACTTC | CASSLGGQVSYEQYF
TRBD1 | TRBJ2-2 | TRBV24-1 | - | TGTGCCACCAGTGACGTGCCGCATAACAGGGGGCAGTCTCTTGGGGAGCTGTTTTTT | CATSDVPHNRGQSLGELFF
- | TRBJ1-2 | TRBV6-5 | - | TGTGCCAGCAGACAACAGGGAGCTAACTATGGCTACACCTTC | CASRQQGANYGYTF
- | TRBJ2-3 | TRBV7-6 | - | TGTGCCAGCAGCTTAGGTTTTAGCGGCACAGATACGCAGTATTTT | CASSLGFSGTDTQYF
TRBD2 | TRBJ2-3 | TRBV5-4 | once | TGTGCCAGCAGCCTCTGGGGCGAGCGGGGAGATACGCAGTATTTT | CASSLWGERGDTQYF
TRBD1 | TRBJ1-6 | TRBV3-1/TRBV3-2 | few | TGTGCCAGCAGCCAAGCTCCGGGACAGGGTTTCCCACCCCTCCACTTT | CASSQAPGQGFPPLHF
TRBD1 | TRBJ2-2 | TRBV6-1 | - | TGTGCCAGCAGTGGTACAGGGGGCTTGATCGCCGGGGAGCTGTTTTTT | CASSGTGGLIAGELFF